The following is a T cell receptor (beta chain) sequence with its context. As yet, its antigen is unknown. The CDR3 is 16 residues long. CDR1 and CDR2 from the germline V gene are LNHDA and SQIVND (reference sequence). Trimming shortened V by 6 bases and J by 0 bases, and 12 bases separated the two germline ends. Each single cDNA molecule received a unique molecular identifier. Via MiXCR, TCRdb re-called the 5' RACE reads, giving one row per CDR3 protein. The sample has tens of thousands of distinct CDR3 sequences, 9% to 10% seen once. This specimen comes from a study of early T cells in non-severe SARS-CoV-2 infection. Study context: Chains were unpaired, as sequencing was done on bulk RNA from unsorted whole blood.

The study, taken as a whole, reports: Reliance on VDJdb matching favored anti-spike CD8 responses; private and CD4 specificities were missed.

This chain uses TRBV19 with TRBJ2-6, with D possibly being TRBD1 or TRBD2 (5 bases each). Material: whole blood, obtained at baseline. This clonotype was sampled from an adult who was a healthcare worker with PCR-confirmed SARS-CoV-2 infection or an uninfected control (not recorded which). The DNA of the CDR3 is TGTGCCAGTAGCGGAGGACAACGCTCTGGGGCCAACGTCCTGACTTTC. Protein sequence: CASSGGQRSGANVLTF.